This T cell receptor (beta chain) was captured by sequencing in a study of blood T cell repertoires in COVID-19. Background on the study: Collection of acute and convalescent COVID-19 samples took place in the United States, Italy and Spain. Sources were T cells, B-cell-depleted T cells, or PBMCs; the material itself was cDNA or gDNA.

Source study methods: Estimates of nucleated cell counts were drawn from the amplification of reference gene primers. This table comes from immunoSEQ multiplex PCR, and its TCRdb copy is limited to in-frame clones, with some not included. V, J and clone size are taken as reported in that table, and D and trimming were inferred from the DNA itself. Of under 300,000 clones in the sample, 82% were seen once. The CDR3 length is 15 residues. Germline CDR1 and CDR2: SNHLY and FYNNEI. Trimming removed 8 bases from V and 5 bases from J; junction bases left unmatched: 9. The J gene is TRBJ1-5, the V gene TRBV2, with 10 bases that match TRBD1. Sequenced sample: peripheral blood. This clonotype was obtained from an elderly woman with active or convalescent COVID-19. In DNA form, the CDR3 reads TGTGCCAGCTCCCGGGACAGGGGCCTCCATCAGCCCCAGCATTTT. Amino acids: CASSRDRGLHQPQHF.